This T cell receptor beta chain derives from a study of Ad26.COV2.S vaccination and SARS-CoV-2 variants. Background on the study: Intramuscular Ad26.COV2.S doses were given once or twice, 56 days apart.

General study results and limits: Reportedly, after vaccination the spike-specific CD8+ and CD4+ T cell responses displayed substantial breadth. People given the vaccine had a wider spike-specific TCR breadth than placebo recipients did.

Only in-frame clones appear in the TCRdb table, and some are missing; sequencing was by immunoSEQ multiplex PCR. This sample yields some 390,000 clones, of which approximately 91% are seen a single time; around 2% belongs to the top ten. The CDR3 is 16 residues long. CDR1 SEHNR and CDR2 FQNEAQ come from the germline V gene (reference sequence). V lost 5 bases and J lost 0, with 14 bases in between. Stated treatment: 15 to 20 received Ad26.COV2.S at low or high dose, single or two shots; five or six received placebo; per-sample allocation not given. The samples were gathered on day 63 after the first injection of vaccine or placebo. With respect to this clone: What it binds is not known.

This clonotype was obtained from a person between 18 and 65 years old who received the Ad26.COV2.S COVID-19 vaccine or a placebo. Here the sequenced sample was peripheral blood, taken in a trial of Ad26.COV2.S vaccine versus placebo. The rearrangement joins TRBV7-9 to TRBJ2-1; a possible D gene is TRBD1 (6 bases). CDR3 in amino acids: CASSPTRGSSYNEQFF. Written as DNA, the CDR3 is TGTGCCAGCAGCCCTACGAGGGGGAGCTCCTACAATGAGCAGTTCTTC. Drawing the rest from reference TRBV7-9 and TRBJ2-1, the complete variable domain is DTGVSQNPRHKITKRGQNVTFRCDPISEHNRLYWYRQTLGQGPEFLTYFQNEAQLEKSRLLSDRFSAERPKGSFSTLEIQRTEQGDSAMYLCASSPTRGSSYNEQFFGPGTRLTVL.